The entry that follows covers one TCR beta chain sequence. This record belongs to a study of blood T cell repertoires in COVID-19. The overall study: PBMCs, B-cell-depleted T cells, or T cells were the source of the cDNA or gDNA that made up the material.

Seattle participants joined during active infection and were tracked over time. Germline-derived CDR1 and CDR2 are LGHDT and YNNKEL (reference sequence). Trimming removed 0 bases from V and 9 bases from J, with 12 bases in between. This CDR3 has 15 residues. As originally analysed: Using reference gene primer amplification, nucleated cell counts were estimated. Repertoires were generated with immunoSEQ multiplex PCR, while TCRdb's copy carries only in-frame clones and drops some. V and J calls and clone size follow that table, whereas D and trimming were derived from the DNA. The data contain about 210,000 clones, about 85% of them singletons.

V is TRBV3-1 (or the pseudogene TRBV3-2) and J is TRBJ1-6; no clear D. This clonotype was obtained from a man aged 55 to 69 with COVID-19, enrolled during active disease. The source material was peripheral blood. The CDR3 nucleotides are TGTGCCAGCAGCCAAGAGTGGAGGCCCGGTTCACCCCTCCACTTT. Its translation: CASSQEWRPGSPLHF.